A selection of T cell receptor beta chains follows, all from one sample in a study of T cells in Graves' hyperthyroidism and ophthalmopathy. One entry per CDR3 protein, called by TCRdb with MiXCR from the multiplex PCR reads. This table holds 530,000 or so distinct CDR3 sequences, under 20% found once. Sample: blood. Receptors were obtained from a woman under 30 with Graves' ophthalmopathy. The CDR3 runs from the conserved cysteine through the conserved F or W. The D gene is left open where the match is weak. Part of the rows lack a size; the others show once, few, many or a class for expanded clones.

clone_size,v_call,j_call,d_call,cdr3_aa,cdr3_nt
many,TRBV28,TRBJ2-3,-,CASSLGSGHRTDTQYF,TGTGCCAGCAGTCTCGGAAGCGGGCATCGTACAGATACGCAGTATTTT
many,TRBV3-2,TRBJ2-7,-,CASDRAYEQYF,TGTGCCTCGGACAGAGCCTACGAGCAGTACTTC
few,TRBV7-9,TRBJ2-3,-,CASSLVEVTYTDTQYF,TGTGCCAGCAGCTTAGTTGAAGTGACTTACACAGATACGCAGTATTTT
few,TRBV28,TRBJ1-1,-,CASSLVTGAEAFF,TGTGCCAGCAGTTTGGTTACGGGGGCTGAAGCTTTCTTT
-,TRBV7-8,TRBJ2-5,-,CASSLATQTQYF,TGTGCCAGCAGCTTAGCGACCCAGACCCAGTACTTC
-,TRBV29-1,TRBJ1-5,-,CSAAPGANQPQHF,TGCAGCGCCGCCCCAGGGGCCAATCAGCCCCAGCATTTT
-,TRBV12-3/TRBV12-4,TRBJ1-6,-,CASSSRGDSPLHF,TGTGCCAGCAGTTCCCGGGGGGATTCACCCCTCCACTTT
many,TRBV10-3,TRBJ2-7,TRBD2,CAISSSGETREQYF,TGTGCCATCAGTAGTAGCGGGGAAACGAGGGAGCAGTACTTC
-,TRBV29-1,TRBJ2-3,TRBD2,CSGVGLAGNTDTQYF,TGCAGCGGGGTAGGACTAGCGGGGAACACAGATACGCAGTATTTT
few,TRBV20-1,TRBJ1-2,-,CSARVIEAGYGYTF,TGCAGTGCTAGAGTAATCGAGGCAGGGTATGGCTACACCTTC
few,TRBV27,TRBJ2-2,-,CASRIGRHTGELFF,TGTGCCAGCCGAATAGGGCGGCACACCGGGGAGCTGTTTTTT
many,TRBV20-1,TRBJ2-7,TRBD2,CSAMDSGTRYEQYF,TGCAGTGCTATGGATAGCGGGACTCGCTACGAGCAGTACTTC
many,TRBV6-5,TRBJ1-1,-,CASSYGGAVEAFF,TGTGCCAGCAGTTACGGGGGGGCCGTGGAAGCTTTCTTT
many,TRBV7-2,TRBJ1-1,-,CASSLGIRLEAFF,TGTGCCAGCAGCTTAGGGATCAGGCTTGAAGCTTTCTTT
many,TRBV11-1,TRBJ2-7,-,CASSLTGGKNLQYF,TGTGCCAGCAGCTTAACGGGGGGCAAGAATTTGCAGTACTTC
many,TRBV27,TRBJ2-7,-,CASSLSPYTNYEQYF,TGTGCCAGCAGTTTATCCCCGTATACTAACTACGAGCAGTACTTC
many,TRBV30,TRBJ1-5,-,CAWSARGNQPQHF,TGTGCCTGGAGTGCACGGGGAAATCAGCCCCAGCATTTT
few,TRBV28,TRBJ2-1,TRBD2,CASSNSGGSYNEQFF,TGTGCCAGCAGCAATAGCGGGGGTTCCTACAATGAGCAGTTCTTC
many,TRBV6-2/TRBV6-3,TRBJ1-2,TRBD1,CASSTDRGGYTF,TGTGCCAGCAGTACCGACAGGGGTGGCTACACCTTC
many,TRBV7-2,TRBJ2-3,-,CASSLVVEVDTQYF,TGTGCCAGCAGCTTAGTAGTCGAGGTGGATACGCAGTATTTT
-,TRBV7-9,TRBJ1-4,-,CASSPTWNEKLFF,TGTGCCAGCAGCCCAACATGGAATGAAAAACTGTTTTTT
few,TRBV2,TRBJ2-1,-,CASRANEQFF,TGTGCCAGCAGAGCCAATGAGCAGTTCTTC
few,TRBV6-6,TRBJ2-5,TRBD2,CASSYSASGGALPRETQYF,TGTGCCAGCAGTTACTCTGCTAGCGGGGGGGCCTTACCCCGAGAGACCCAGTACTTC
few,TRBV9,TRBJ1-5,-,CASSVEDDQPQHF,TGTGCCAGCAGCGTCGAAGACGATCAGCCCCAGCATTTT
-,TRBV3-1,TRBJ2-5,TRBD2,CASSTGQLAGGETQYF,TGTGCCAGCAGCACCGGACAACTAGCGGGGGGAGAGACCCAGTACTTC
-,TRBV18,TRBJ1-1,-,CASSPRWQGPWLNTEAFF,TGTGCCAGCTCACCAAGGTGGCAGGGCCCCTGGTTGAACACTGAAGCTTTCTTT
few,TRBV28,TRBJ1-5,-,CASSSRRNQPQHF,TGTGCCAGCAGTTCCCGACGGAATCAGCCCCAGCATTTT
many,TRBV2,TRBJ1-1,-,CASRGRGTEAFF,TGTGCCAGCAGGGGGCGTGGTACTGAAGCTTTCTTT
many,TRBV7-3,TRBJ2-3,TRBD1,CASSSRGFSTDTQYF,TGTGCCAGCAGCTCCAGGGGGTTTAGCACAGATACGCAGTATTTT
-,TRBV5-4,TRBJ1-2,-,CASSLDGSYYGYTF,TGTGCCAGCAGCTTGGACGGGAGCTACTATGGCTACACCTTC
many,TRBV11-1,TRBJ2-1,TRBD2,CASSLLTLSGTYNEQFF,TGTGCCAGCAGCTTATTAACCCTTAGCGGGACCTACAATGAGCAGTTCTTC
few,TRBV27,TRBJ2-7,-,CASSSPDRDYEQYF,TGTGCCAGCAGTTCGCCGGATAGGGACTACGAGCAGTACTTC
many,TRBV20-1,TRBJ2-1,TRBD2,CSATSGSSGRSLNEQFF,TGCAGTGCTACTAGTGGGTCTAGCGGGAGATCCCTCAATGAGCAGTTCTTC
many,TRBV7-3,TRBJ2-1,-,CASSLESWPSSYNEQFF,TGTGCCAGCAGCTTAGAGTCGTGGCCTTCCTCCTACAATGAGCAGTTCTTC
few,TRBV10-3,TRBJ2-4,-,CAISERENIQYF,TGTGCCATCAGTGAGCGAGAAAACATTCAGTACTTC
-,TRBV29-1,TRBJ1-1,-,CSVGSTGTEAFF,TGCAGCGTTGGTTCCACAGGCACTGAAGCTTTCTTT
few,TRBV30,TRBJ1-3,-,CAWSQAGGNTIYF,TGTGCCTGGAGTCAGGCAGGTGGAAACACCATATATTTT
many,TRBV7-2,TRBJ1-4,-,CASSPTRGLNEKLFF,TGTGCCAGCAGCCCCACCCGGGGGTTGAACGAAAAACTGTTTTTT
few,TRBV29-1,TRBJ2-1,TRBD2,CSVEWPGLAGTEQFF,TGCAGCGTTGAGTGGCCGGGACTAGCGGGAACTGAGCAGTTCTTC
many,TRBV27,TRBJ1-5,-,CASSLSRATNQPQHF,TGTGCCAGCAGTTTAAGCAGGGCCACTAATCAGCCCCAGCATTTT
few,TRBV4-1,TRBJ1-1,-,CASSQGGIGSAFF,TGCGCCAGCAGCCAAGGGGGCATAGGTTCAGCTTTCTTT
many,TRBV27,TRBJ2-7,TRBD2,CASSEVGGSSYEQYF,TGTGCCAGCAGTGAGGTGGGAGGGAGCTCCTACGAGCAGTACTTC
many,TRBV27,TRBJ1-1,-,CASRPSGGGTEAFF,TGTGCCAGCAGACCGAGTGGAGGGGGCACTGAAGCTTTCTTT
-,TRBV7-2,TRBJ2-1,TRBD2,CASSSRVGVAGVDNEQFF,TGTGCCAGCAGCTCACGGGTCGGGGTAGCGGGAGTAGACAATGAGCAGTTCTTC
few,TRBV20-1,TRBJ1-2,TRBD1,CSARDPRGPMDGYTF,TGCAGTGCTAGAGATCCAAGGGGGCCGATGGATGGCTACACCTTC
many,TRBV6-1,TRBJ2-1,-,CASTHGRLTPGKEQFF,TGTGCCAGCACCCATGGGAGACTAACCCCCGGGAAAGAGCAGTTCTTC
many,TRBV7-9,TRBJ2-1,TRBD2,CASSSTLAGKEEQFF,TGTGCCAGCAGCTCAACACTAGCGGGAAAGGAAGAGCAGTTCTTC
-,TRBV7-2,TRBJ2-1,TRBD2,CASSLTSGRPSNEQFF,TGTGCCAGCAGCTTAACTAGCGGGCGCCCCAGCAATGAGCAGTTCTTC
-,TRBV5-6,TRBJ1-5,-,CASSLYKASYRSNQPQHF,TGTGCCAGCAGCTTGTACAAGGCCTCTTACAGGAGCAATCAGCCCCAGCATTTT
few,TRBV9,TRBJ2-1,TRBD1,CASSVGTGSSYNEQFF,TGTGCCAGCAGCGTAGGGACAGGGAGCTCCTACAATGAGCAGTTCTTC
few,TRBV29-1,TRBJ1-1,-,CSVAPPEAFF,TGCAGCGTTGCGCCCCCTGAAGCTTTCTTT
many,TRBV28,TRBJ2-7,-,CASEAGPNSYEQYF,TGTGCCAGCGAGGCGGGGCCTAACTCCTACGAGCAGTACTTC
-,TRBV9,TRBJ2-7,-,CASSPGRDHYEQYF,TGTGCCAGCAGCCCCGGACGCGATCACTACGAGCAGTACTTC
-,TRBV20-1,TRBJ2-1,-,CSARLHSYNEQFF,TGCAGTGCTAGACTGCACTCCTACAATGAGCAGTTCTTC
-,TRBV7-9,TRBJ2-3,TRBD1,CASSFSSSDRVEERGTDTQYF,TGTGCCAGCAGCTTCTCCTCCTCGGACAGGGTTGAAGAGCGGGGCACAGATACGCAGTATTTT